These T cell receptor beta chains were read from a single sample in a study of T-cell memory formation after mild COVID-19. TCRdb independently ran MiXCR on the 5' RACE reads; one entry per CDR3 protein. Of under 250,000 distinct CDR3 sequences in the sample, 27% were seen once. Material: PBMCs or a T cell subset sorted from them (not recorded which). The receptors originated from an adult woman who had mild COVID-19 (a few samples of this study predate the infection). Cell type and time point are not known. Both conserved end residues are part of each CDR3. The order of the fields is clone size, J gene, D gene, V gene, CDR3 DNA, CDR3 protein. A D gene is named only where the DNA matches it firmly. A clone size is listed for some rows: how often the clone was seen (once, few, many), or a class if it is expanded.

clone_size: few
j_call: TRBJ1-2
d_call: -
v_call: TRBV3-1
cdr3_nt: TGTGCCAGCAGCCAAGATACCGCCGGACTGGGCTACACCTTC
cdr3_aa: CASSQDTAGLGYTF

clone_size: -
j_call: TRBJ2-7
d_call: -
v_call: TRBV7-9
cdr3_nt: TGTGCCAGCAGCTTACCGAACAGGGAGGGCTCCTACGAGCAGTACTTC
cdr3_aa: CASSLPNREGSYEQYF

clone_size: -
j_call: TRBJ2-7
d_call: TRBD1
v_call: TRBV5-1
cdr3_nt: TGCGCCAGCAGCTACGGGACAGGGGATCCTTACGAGCAGTACTTC
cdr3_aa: CASSYGTGDPYEQYF

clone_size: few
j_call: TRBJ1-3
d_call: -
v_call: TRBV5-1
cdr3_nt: TGCGCCAGCAGCTTGGACAACAACTCTGGAAACACCATATATTTT
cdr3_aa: CASSLDNNSGNTIYF

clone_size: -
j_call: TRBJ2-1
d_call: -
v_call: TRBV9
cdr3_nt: TGTGCCAGCAGCGCCGAACAGGGCAATGAGCAGTTCTTC
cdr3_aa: CASSAEQGNEQFF

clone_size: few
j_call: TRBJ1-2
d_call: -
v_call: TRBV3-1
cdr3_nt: TGTGCCAGCAGCACCCGGAGCCCGGACGGCTACACCTTC
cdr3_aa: CASSTRSPDGYTF

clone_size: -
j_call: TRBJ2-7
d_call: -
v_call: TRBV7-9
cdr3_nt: TGTGCCAGCAGCTTAGGTAGGCGGCCCTACGAGCAGTACTTC
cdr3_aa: CASSLGRRPYEQYF

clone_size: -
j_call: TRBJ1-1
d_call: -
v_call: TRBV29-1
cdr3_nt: TGCAGCGTGGGGGGGGCATTTGAAGCTTTCTTT
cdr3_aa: CSVGGAFEAFF

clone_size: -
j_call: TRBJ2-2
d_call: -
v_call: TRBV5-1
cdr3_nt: TGCGCCAGCAGCTCGCGGACATCCGGGGAGCTGTTTTTT
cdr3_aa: CASSSRTSGELFF

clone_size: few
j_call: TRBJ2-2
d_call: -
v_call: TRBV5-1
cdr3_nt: TGCGCCAGCAGCTTAGAAGAGGAAAACACCGGGGAGCTGTTTTTT
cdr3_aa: CASSLEEENTGELFF

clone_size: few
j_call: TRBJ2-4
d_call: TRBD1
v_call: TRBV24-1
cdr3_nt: TGTGCCACCAGTGACTCTAGGACAGGGGTCACAAACATTCAGTACTTC
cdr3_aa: CATSDSRTGVTNIQYF

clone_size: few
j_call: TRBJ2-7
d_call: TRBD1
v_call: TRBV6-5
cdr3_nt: TGTGCCAGCAGGGGACCGGGACAGAGCTCCTACGAGCAGTACTTC
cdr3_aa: CASRGPGQSSYEQYF

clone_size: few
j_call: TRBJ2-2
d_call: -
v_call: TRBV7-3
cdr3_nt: TGTGCCAGCACCAAAACGGGTGGAGATACCGGGGAGCTGTTTTTT
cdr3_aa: CASTKTGGDTGELFF

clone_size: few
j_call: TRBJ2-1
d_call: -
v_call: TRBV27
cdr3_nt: TGTGCCAGCAGTTTAAGGGGGGGCTCCTACAATGAGCAGTTCTTC
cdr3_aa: CASSLRGGSYNEQFF

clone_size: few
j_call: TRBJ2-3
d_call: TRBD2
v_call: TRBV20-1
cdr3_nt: TGCAGTGCTAGCCTCCCTAGCGGGGGATCAGATACGCAGTATTTT
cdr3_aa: CSASLPSGGSDTQYF

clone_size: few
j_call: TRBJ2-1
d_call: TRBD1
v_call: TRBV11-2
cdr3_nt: TGTGCCACTAGGGACAGGGGGCAGTTGAATGAGCAGTTCTTC
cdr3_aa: CATRDRGQLNEQFF

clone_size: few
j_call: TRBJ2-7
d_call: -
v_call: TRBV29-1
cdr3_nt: TGCAGCGTTGATGATGCAGGGGCCTACGAGCAGTACTTC
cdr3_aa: CSVDDAGAYEQYF

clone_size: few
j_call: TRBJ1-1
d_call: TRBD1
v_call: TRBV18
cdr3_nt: TGTGCCAGCTCACAGGGACAGTTAGCTTTCTTT
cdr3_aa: CASSQGQLAFF

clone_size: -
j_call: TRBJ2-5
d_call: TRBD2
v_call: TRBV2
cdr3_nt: TGTGCCGGTAGCGGGATGGGGCGGGTGGCCCAGTACTTC
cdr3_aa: CAGSGMGRVAQYF

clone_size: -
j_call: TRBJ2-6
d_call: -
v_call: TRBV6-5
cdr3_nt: TGTGCCAGCAGTCCAGAGATCTCTGGGGCCAACGTCCTGACTTTC
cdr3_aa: CASSPEISGANVLTF

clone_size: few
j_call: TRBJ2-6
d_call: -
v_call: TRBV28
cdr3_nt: TGTGCCAGCAGTTTAGTCAGGGTGTCTGGGGCCAACGTCCTGACTTTC
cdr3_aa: CASSLVRVSGANVLTF

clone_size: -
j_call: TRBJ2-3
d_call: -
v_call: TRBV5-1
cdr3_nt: TGCGCCAGCAGCTTGGATGGACTCAGCACAGATACGCAGTATTTT
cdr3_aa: CASSLDGLSTDTQYF

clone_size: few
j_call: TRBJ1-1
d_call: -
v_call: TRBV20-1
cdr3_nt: TGCAGTGCTAGAGGCAGGTTGGGCACTGAAGCTTTCTTT
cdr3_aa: CSARGRLGTEAFF

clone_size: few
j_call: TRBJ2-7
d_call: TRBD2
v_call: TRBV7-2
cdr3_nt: TGTGCCAGCAGCTTGGCGGGAGCTACCTACGAGCAGTACTTC
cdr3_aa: CASSLAGATYEQYF

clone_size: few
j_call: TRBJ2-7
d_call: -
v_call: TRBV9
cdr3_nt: TGTGCCAGCAGCCCCTCCCTTTCCTCGGACGGGAGCTACGAGCAGTACTTC
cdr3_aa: CASSPSLSSDGSYEQYF

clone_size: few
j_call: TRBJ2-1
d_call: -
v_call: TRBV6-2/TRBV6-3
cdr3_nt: TGTGCCAGCAATACCCTGGACTGGCGGAGCTCCTACAATGAGCAGTTCTTC
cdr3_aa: CASNTLDWRSSYNEQFF

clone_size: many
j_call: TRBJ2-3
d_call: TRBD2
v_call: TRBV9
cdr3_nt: TGTGCCAGCAGCCCCACTAGCGGGAGTGATGCAGATACGCAGTATTTT
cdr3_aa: CASSPTSGSDADTQYF

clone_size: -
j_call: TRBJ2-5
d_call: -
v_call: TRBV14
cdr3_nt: TGTGCCAGCAGCCAAAACGGTGGAGTGTGGGAGACCCAGTACTTC
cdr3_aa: CASSQNGGVWETQYF

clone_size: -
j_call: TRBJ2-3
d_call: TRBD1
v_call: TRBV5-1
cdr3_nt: TGCGCCAGCAGCTTTGGACAGGGAACAGATTCGCAGTATTTT
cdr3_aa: CASSFGQGTDSQYF

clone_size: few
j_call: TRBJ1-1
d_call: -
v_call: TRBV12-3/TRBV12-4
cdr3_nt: TGTGCCAGCAGCCAGACAGGTTTGGCTTTCTTT
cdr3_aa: CASSQTGLAFF

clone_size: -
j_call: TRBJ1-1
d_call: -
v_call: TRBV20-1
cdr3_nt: TGCAGTCTACGACAGACAAGGTCGGCTGAAGCTTTCTTT
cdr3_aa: CSLRQTRSAEAFF

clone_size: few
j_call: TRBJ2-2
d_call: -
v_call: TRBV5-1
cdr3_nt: TGCGCCAGCTACCTGCCTGACACCGGGGAGCTGTTTTTT
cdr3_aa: CASYLPDTGELFF

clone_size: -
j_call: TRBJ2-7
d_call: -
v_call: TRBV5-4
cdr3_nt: TGTGCCAGCAGCTTGGGGAGGGTCTACGAGCAGTACTTC
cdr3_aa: CASSLGRVYEQYF

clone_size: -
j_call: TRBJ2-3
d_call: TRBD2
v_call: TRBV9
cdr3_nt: TGTGCCAGCAGCGCCGAAACTAGCGGGAGGTGGGAAGATACGCAGTATTTT
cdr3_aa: CASSAETSGRWEDTQYF

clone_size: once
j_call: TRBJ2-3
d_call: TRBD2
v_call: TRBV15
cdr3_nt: TGTGCCACCAGTACTAGCGTCGCAGATACGCAGTATTTT
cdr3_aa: CATSTSVADTQYF

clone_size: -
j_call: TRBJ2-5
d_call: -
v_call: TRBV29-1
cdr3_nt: TGCAGCGTTGAAGATGGGGGGGCACAAGAGACCCAGTACTTC
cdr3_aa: CSVEDGGAQETQYF

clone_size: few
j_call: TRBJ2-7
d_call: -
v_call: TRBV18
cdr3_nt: TGTGCCAGCTCACCATATCGACAGAGCTACGAGCAGTACTTC
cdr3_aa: CASSPYRQSYEQYF

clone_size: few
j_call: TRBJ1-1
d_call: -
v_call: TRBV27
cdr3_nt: TGTGCCAGCAGTCCCTCCTGGGGGTACACTGAAGCTTTCTTT
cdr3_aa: CASSPSWGYTEAFF

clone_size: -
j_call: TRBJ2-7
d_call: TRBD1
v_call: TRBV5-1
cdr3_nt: TGCGCCAGCAGTCAACCGAGGGGGCAATCCTACGAGCAGTACTTC
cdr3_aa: CASSQPRGQSYEQYF

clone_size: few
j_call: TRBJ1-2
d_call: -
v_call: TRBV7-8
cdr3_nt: TGTGCCAGCAGCTTAGGACCGTTTAACTATGGCTACACCTTC
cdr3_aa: CASSLGPFNYGYTF

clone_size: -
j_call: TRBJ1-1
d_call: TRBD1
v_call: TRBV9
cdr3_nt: TGTGCCAGCAGCGGGCCTGAAGGGACAGTCCTTAACCTCAACACTGAAGCTTTCTTT
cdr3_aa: CASSGPEGTVLNLNTEAFF

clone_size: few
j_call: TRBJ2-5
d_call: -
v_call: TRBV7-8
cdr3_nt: TGTGCCAGCAGCCAGAGGGGGGAGACGGGAGAGACCCAGTACTTC
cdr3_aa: CASSQRGETGETQYF

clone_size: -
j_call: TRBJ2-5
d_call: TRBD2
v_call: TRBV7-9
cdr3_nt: TGTGCCAGCTTAAGGACTAGCGGTGGGGAGACCCAGTACTTC
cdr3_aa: CASLRTSGGETQYF

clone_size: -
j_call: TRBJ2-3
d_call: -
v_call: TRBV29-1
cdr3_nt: TGCAGCGTTGAGGTCAGGGCGAGGACAGATACGCAGTATTTT
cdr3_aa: CSVEVRARTDTQYF

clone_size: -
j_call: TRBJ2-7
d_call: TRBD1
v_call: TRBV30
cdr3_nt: TGTGCCTGGAGTGAAAACAGGGGGAATTCCTACGAGCAGTACTTC
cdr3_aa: CAWSENRGNSYEQYF

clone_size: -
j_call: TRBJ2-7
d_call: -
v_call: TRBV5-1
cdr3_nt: TGCGCCAGCAGCTTGGAAGGCGGCGAGCAGTACTTC
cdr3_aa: CASSLEGGEQYF

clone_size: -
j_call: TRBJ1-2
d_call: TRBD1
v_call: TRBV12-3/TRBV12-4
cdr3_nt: TGTGCCAGCAGTTTTCACCGGGCAGGGGGTGCCTATGGCTACACCTTC
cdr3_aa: CASSFHRAGGAYGYTF

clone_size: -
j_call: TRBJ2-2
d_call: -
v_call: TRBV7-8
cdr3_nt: TGTGCCAGCAGCTCCAAGGCCCAGGGGTGGAACACCGGGGAGCTGTTTTTT
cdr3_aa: CASSSKAQGWNTGELFF

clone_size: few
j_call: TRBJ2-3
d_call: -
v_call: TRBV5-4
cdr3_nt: TGTGCCAGCAGCACATATTCTGCCGATACGCAGTATTTT
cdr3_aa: CASSTYSADTQYF

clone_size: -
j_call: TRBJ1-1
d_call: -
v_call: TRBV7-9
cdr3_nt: TGTGCCAGCACCTCCGTGGGGGGCTACAACACTGAAGCTTTCTTT
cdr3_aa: CASTSVGGYNTEAFF

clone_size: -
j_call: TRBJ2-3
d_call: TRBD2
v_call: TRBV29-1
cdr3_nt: TGCAGCACTCGGACTAGCGGGAGGGGTGTGATCGAGCAGTATTTT
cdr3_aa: CSTRTSGRGVIEQYF

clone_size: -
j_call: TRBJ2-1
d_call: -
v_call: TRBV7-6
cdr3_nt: TGTGCCAGCAGCCTCAATGGTGAGCAGTTCTTC
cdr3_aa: CASSLNGEQFF

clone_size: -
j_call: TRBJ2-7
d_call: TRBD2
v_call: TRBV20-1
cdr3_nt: TGCAGTGCTAGAGATCCCCTAGCGGGGTATCCCTACGAGCAGTACTTC
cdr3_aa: CSARDPLAGYPYEQYF